The entry that follows covers one T cell receptor beta chain sequence. The antigen it recognizes is unknown. Per-nucleotide qualities are absent, and no much larger clonotype sits a single base away. This sample's time point label indicates: about 28 days (+/-7) after the second vaccine dose. AZD1222 recipients given second doses at about 4 weeks or at about 12 weeks were pooled, since spike-specific TCR depth and breadth were not found to differ between the two schedules. Samples from vaccinated people were obtained from the UK trials COV001 and COV002, which included a single-blind randomized controlled phase 2/3 trial of AZD1222 (ChAdOx1 nCoV-19) in healthy adults. Trial participant PBMC samples were collected at day 0 and day 28 after the second dose for TCRbeta chain sequencing. The entry originates in a study of T cell responses to AZD1222 COVID-19 vaccine (dated by TCRdb to the early 2020s). Looking at the study overall: A total of 233 trial participants underwent TCR sequencing, of whom about 200 had received two doses of AZD1222 and roughly 26 had received two doses of the MenACWY control vaccine. Enrollment into the trials was organized by age into subgroups of 18-55, 56-69 and 70-plus years, and those subgroups contained approximately 150, 30 and 60 TCR-sequenced participants, respectively.

The CDR3 regions of human TCRbeta chains were analyzed by immunosequencing. The published analysis was carried out like this. TCRs in the repertoires were compared against a reference library of SARS-CoV-2-specific TCRs that had been generated with the MIRA antigen-specificity platform. Breadth was defined as the fraction of unique TCRs that were SARS-CoV-2-associated, and depth was defined as the fraction of total T cells that were SARS-CoV-2-associated. Using the MIRA data, each spike-specific TCR was mapped to the spike region that the TCR reacts to and placed in a CD4 or CD8 class. Log10-transformed breadth and depth values were compared by one-way ANOVA with Sidak's multiple comparisons tests. TCRdb took this table from immuneACCESS and kept in-frame rearrangements with V and J called. Such tables lack part of the clones; where checked against another copy, unresolved V genes explain under half of the gap, and the rest is unexplained. From that table come the V and J calls and clone size; the DNA was used to work out D and trimming. This sample has about 150,000 clones in its table, and about nine tenths of those were observed once. The top ten hold 3% to 3.5% of the sample.

Overall study results and their limits: CD4 TCRs associated with the vaccine covered the entire spike protein, and the dominant responses were in regions 160-218 and 743-854. Conclusions about previously exposed vaccinees are limited because only a handful of AZD1222 recipients were SARS-CoV-2 seropositive at baseline. After two AZD1222 doses, both the breadth and the depth of spike-specific TCRs were significantly higher than at day 0 and than in MenACWY recipients. In the small 56-69-year group, the increase in depth fell short of significance, most likely because of low power. Epitopes outside the regions mutated in the B.1.351 and B.1.1.7 variants were reportedly recognized by nearly half of the unique spike-specific TCRs. Most participants were white British and females outnumbered males, and the authors suggested that clonal diversity may have been underestimated. Because no day 14 peak-response samples were available, repertoires were characterized only after the peak T cell response.

The sequence was obtained from an adult who received the AZD1222 COVID-19 vaccine. Source: peripheral blood, taken 28 days after the second AZD1222 dose.

DNA sequence: TGTGCCAGCAGCGTCCGGGACTCCTACGAGCAGTACTTC. Its product reads: CASSVRDSYEQYF. The rearranged chain carries TRBV11-3 and TRBJ2-7, with TRBD2 tentatively as D gene (5 bases match). At the junction V is shortened by 5 bases and J by 0 bases, with 8 bases in between. Based on the germline V gene, the CDR1 and CDR2 sequences are SGHNT and YENEEA. There are 13 amino acids in the CDR3, from cysteine to phenylalanine inclusive. Solely the CDR3 DNA is kept, with 39 bases framed from the first base. Here the CDR3 is joined to the reference TRBV11-3 and TRBJ2-7 genes, and the full variable domain is: EAGVVQSPRYKIIEKKQPVAFWCNPISGHNTLYWYLQNLGQGPELLIRYENEEAVDDSQLPKDRFSAERLKGVDSTLKIQPAELGDSAVYLCASSVRDSYEQYFGPGTRLTVT.